This T cell receptor beta chain was identified in a study of early T cells in non-severe SARS-CoV-2 infection. CDR1 is MNHEY, CDR2 SVGEGT, per germline. Trimming shortened V by 6 bases and J by 4 bases, and 16 bases separated the two germline ends. The CDR3 is 16 amino acids. In this sample, this clonotype turned up many times. MiXCR, applied by TCRdb to the 5' RACE reads, yields one record per CDR3 protein. The profile shows approximately 40,000 distinct CDR3 sequences, roughly a tenth of them singletons. The chain is built from TRBV6-2 or TRBV6-3 and TRBJ1-6, with a weak D call TRBD1 (6 bases). This receptor was taken from an adult who was a healthcare worker with PCR-confirmed SARS-CoV-2 infection or an uninfected control (not recorded which). Sequencing was performed on whole blood. CDR3 nucleotides: TGTGCCAGCAGAACAACCTACGGACAGTATAATTCACCCCTCCACTTT. Protein sequence: CASRTTYGQYNSPLHF.